The source of this TCR beta chain is a study of beta chain features in type 1 diabetes. General study results and limits: Patients with type 1 diabetes carried fewer insertions and had more deletions at their VDJ junctions. Shortening of TCRB CDR3s, moderate but significant, appeared in all four CD4+ subsets of Type 1 diabetes patients.

In the case of this clone: The antigen remains undetermined.

Every isolated RNA sample was fully reverse transcribed, so sequencing captured expressed TCRB transcripts. Reads from naive, central memory and regulatory T cell samples averaged about 3.57 million. Sequenced by immunoSEQ multiplex PCR; TCRdb stores in-frame clones only, minus some. The data hold 500,000 to 850,000 clones, with around an eighth observed a single time. Markers CD45RO/CCR7/CD25/CD127/CD95/CD27 served to sort CD4+ naive, central memory, regulatory and stem cell-like memory cells. The CDR3 is 14 residues long. In germline, CDR1 is GTSNPN, CDR2 SVGIG (reference sequence). V was pared by 1 base and J by 1 base, with 3 bases of the junction left unmatched.

The V call is TRBV30, the J call TRBJ1-2; 7 bases match TRBD1. The sequence was collected from a young man with type 1 diabetes. Sequencing was performed on naive CD4+ T cells from blood. DNA of the CDR3: TGTGCCTGGAGTGCAGGGGGTTATAACTATGGCTACACCTTC. Translation: CAWSAGGYNYGYTF.